This T cell receptor beta chain was observed in a study of cytomegalovirus exposure and HLA in healthy donors. A multiplex PCR was run with 60 Vbeta primers and 13 Jbeta primers. Libraries were prepared by immunoSEQ multiplex PCR; TCRdb keeps only in-frame clonotypes and omits some of them. The data show tens of thousands of clones, 75% to 85% seen once. Overall study findings and caveats: Highly shared sequence variants in one cluster were likely a sequencing artifact.

Remarks on this clone: Its antigen is unidentified.

Germline CDR1 and CDR2: SNHLY and FYNNEI. The V and J ends lost 5 bases and 7 bases, in that order; junction bases with no gene match: 11. This CDR3 is 16 amino acids long. The V and J genes are TRBV2 and TRBJ2-1, with 10 bases fitting TRBD2. This TCR derives from a middle-aged man in good health and CMV-seropositive. Sequenced material: PBMCs. The CDR3 loop is CASSLTIAGGRNEQFF. In DNA form, the CDR3 reads TGTGCCAGCAGTCTTACTATAGCGGGGGGAAGGAATGAGCAGTTCTTC. Supplemented by reference TRBV2 and TRBJ2-1, the full variable domain reads EPEVTQTPSHQVTQMGQEVILRCVPISNHLYFYWYRQILGQKVEFLVSFYNNEISEKSEIFDDQFSVERPDGSNFTLKIRSTKLEDSAMYFCASSLTIAGGRNEQFFGPGTRLTVL.